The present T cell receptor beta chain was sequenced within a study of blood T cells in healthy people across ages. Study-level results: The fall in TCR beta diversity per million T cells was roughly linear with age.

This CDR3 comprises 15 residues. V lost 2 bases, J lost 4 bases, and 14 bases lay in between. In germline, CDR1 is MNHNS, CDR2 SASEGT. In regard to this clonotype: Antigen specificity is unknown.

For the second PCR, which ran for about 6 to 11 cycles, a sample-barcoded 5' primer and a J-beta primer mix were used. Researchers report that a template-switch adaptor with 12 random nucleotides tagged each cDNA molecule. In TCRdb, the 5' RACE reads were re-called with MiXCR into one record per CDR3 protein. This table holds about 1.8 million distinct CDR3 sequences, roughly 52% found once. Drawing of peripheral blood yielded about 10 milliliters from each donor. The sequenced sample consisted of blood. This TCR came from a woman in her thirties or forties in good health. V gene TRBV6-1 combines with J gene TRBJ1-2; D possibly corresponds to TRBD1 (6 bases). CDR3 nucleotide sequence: TGTGCCAGCAGTGAAATTGGACAGAAATCCTATGGCTACACCTTC. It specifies CASSEIGQKSYGYTF.